Each of the 21 T cell receptor delta chains below was sequenced from the same sample in a study of Vδ1+ human thymocytes. Sequences come from RNA converted to cDNA by reverse transcription. The CDR3 regions were amplified by multiplex PCR from V-gene primers to a constant-region primer. TCRdb reanalysed the multiplex PCR reads via CATT. The table lists about 27,000 delta-chain clones, 25% to 30% of them singletons. No antigen is known for these receptors. Findings and caveats of the study: In the thymus, TRG and TRD repertoires looked highly polyclonal with Gaussian CDR3 lengths.

The material sequenced was Vdelta1+ gamma-delta thymocytes from the thymus. As for subset: FACS-sorted CD3+ TCRalphabeta- TCRVdelta1+ TCRVdelta2- thymocytes. These receptors were collected from a boy younger than two who had congenital heart surgery.

This clone turned up a few times. This sample also contains other DNA sequences that code for the same CDR3. The rearrangement links TRDV1 to TRDJ1; D is possibly TRDD2 (6 bases). V shed 4 bases and J shed 2 bases, with 23 bases lying between them. The CDR3 loop spans 18 amino acids. Per the germline V gene, CDR1 is TSWWSYY and CDR2 is QGS. The DNA for the CDR3 is TGTGCTCTTGGGGCCTACTGGCCTTCCCCCGAAGCGACCGATAAACTCATCTTT. Translating gives CALGAYWPSPEATDKLIF.

Turning to this clone: A much larger clone is a single base away; this may be a read error. Additional DNA sequences in this sample encode the identical CDR3. The rearrangement links TRDV2 to TRDJ3; 8 bases fit TRDD3. Per germline, CDR1 GEAIGNYY and CDR2 EKD. This CDR3 has 18 residues. CDR3: CACDTWGMRSWDTRQMFF. In DNA, the CDR3 is TGTGCCTGTGACACTTGGGGGATGCGCTCCTGGGACACCCGACAGATGTTCTTC.

There are a few counts of this clone. A read error may account for a junction end that differs from germline. Other nucleotide sequences in the sample specify the same CDR3. This chain joins TRDV1 and TRDJ2; D unclear. Looked up from germline, CDR1 is TSWWSYY and CDR2 is QGS. The CDR3 covers 15 residues. The CDR3, as DNA: TGTGCTCTTGGAGAACTCCTCTTTTTGACAGCACAACTCTTCTTT. Encoded protein: CALGELLFLTAQLFF.

This chain joins TRDV1 and TRDJ1; 11 nucleotides agree with TRDD3. Trimming removed 5 bases from V and 0 bases from J; junction bases left unmatched: 29. Germline assignment: CDR1 TSWWSYY and CDR2 QGS. This CDR3 has 24 amino acids. CDR3 protein: CALGTTQHYVRDGGYAEDTDKLIF. The CDR3 region has the DNA TGTGCTCTTGGGACTACACAACACTACGTGCGTGATGGGGGATACGCGGAAGACACCGATAAACTCATCTTT.

There are a few counts of this clone. The genes are TRDV1 and TRDJ1; TRDD3 agrees at 11 bases. Germline trimming cut 1 base from V and 0 bases from J; bases unmatched to any gene: 13. The CDR3 totals 20 residues. The germline V gene has CDR1 TSWWSYY and CDR2 QGS. The CDR3 sequence is CALGEQILGDTQGDTDKLIF. The CDR3 coding sequence is TGTGCTCTTGGGGAACAGATCCTGGGGGATACTCAGGGGGACACCGATAAACTCATCTTT.

This clone was seen only a few times. Other DNA sequences within the sample encode an identical CDR3. The J gene is TRDJ2, the V gene TRDV1, with 7 bases fitting TRDD3. Trimming removed 2 bases from V and 1 base from J; junction bases left unmatched: 19. This CDR3 spans 21 amino acids. Germline V lookup: CDR1 TSWWSYY, CDR2 QGS. The CDR3 loop reads CALGENIKGGLEGGLTAQLFF. The CDR3 region has the DNA TGTGCTCTTGGGGAAAATATAAAAGGGGGATTGGAGGGAGGTTTGACAGCACAACTCTTCTTT.

Regarding this clone: A far larger clone is one base from this, pointing to a likely read error. The sample holds other DNA sequences that translate to the same CDR3. The chain is built from TRDV2 and TRDJ2, with D perhaps matching TRDD2 (6 bases). Germline V lookup: CDR1 GEAIGNYY, CDR2 EKD. The CDR3 sequence is 19 residues long. V lost 3 bases to trimming and J lost 3 bases, with 25 bases between them. In DNA, the CDR3 is TGTGCCTGTGACCCTACTTACCTTCCCCGACCCCATCTGACAGCACAACTCTTCTTT. Protein sequence: CACDPTYLPRPHLTAQLFF.

There are a few counts of this clone. The chain couples TRDV1 to TRDJ1; D gene ambiguous. CDR1 and CDR2 (germline): TSWWSYY, QGS. The CDR3 is 12 residues long. The germline V and J ends were trimmed by 5 bases and 4 bases, with 8 bases remaining between them. CDR3: CALGKPYDKLIF. The CDR3 DNA is TGTGCTCTTGGGAAACCCTACGATAAACTCATCTTT.

The chain employs TRDV1 and TRDJ1; no clear D. The CDR3 consists of 16 residues. V lost 4 bases and J 3 bases, leaving 18 bases between the germline ends. The germline CDR1 and CDR2 sequences are TSWWSYY and QGS. The CDR3 nucleotides are TGTGCTCTTGGGGCCCACTCCGGTGGCCACCCCGATAAACTCATCTTT. Translated: CALGAHSGGHPDKLIF.

The chain links TRDV1 to TRDJ1; 7 bases map to TRDD3. CDR3 size: 17 residues. Germline V gene sequence: CDR1 TSWWSYY, CDR2 QGS. The V and J ends lost 7 bases and 1 base, in that order; junction bases with no gene match: 15. CDR3 region: CALAPLPMTGVTDKLIF. The CDR3 nucleotides are TGTGCTCTTGCCCCTCTTCCCATGACTGGGGTCACCGATAAACTCATCTTT.

The chain carries TRDV1 and TRDJ1, with unresolved D. Trimming removed 1 base at V and 4 bases at J, with 7 bases between. The CDR3 runs to 13 residues. Germline lookup yields CDR1 TSWWSYY and CDR2 QGS. CDR3 sequence: CALGERMGDKLIF. Here the CDR3 DNA reads TGTGCTCTTGGGGAACGAATGGGCGATAAACTCATCTTT.

This chain uses TRDV1 with TRDJ1, with 7 bases that match TRDD3. CDR1 TSWWSYY and CDR2 QGS come from the germline V gene. The V segment lost 6 bases and the J segment 3 bases; nucleotides outside the gene matches: 16. This CDR3 spans 17 amino acids. CDR3 in amino acids: CALGNTSAGYIPDKLIF. The CDR3 DNA is TGTGCTCTTGGAAACACCTCTGCGGGATACATACCCGATAAACTCATCTTT.

The chain carries TRDV1 and TRDJ1; D not certain. CDR1 and CDR2 (germline): TSWWSYY, QGS. V lost 4 bases and J 3 bases, leaving 21 bases between the germline ends. CDR3 length: 17 amino acids. The CDR3 protein is CALGGYLTPFVADKLIF. The CDR3 region has the DNA TGTGCTCTTGGGGGTTATTTAACTCCCTTTGTTGCCGATAAACTCATCTTT.

About this clone itself: Being one base from a much bigger clone, this may be a read error. The chain joins TRDV1 to TRDJ1; TRDD3 agrees at 12 bases. Per the germline V gene, CDR1 is TSWWSYY and CDR2 is QGS. CDR3 size: 18 residues. For the CDR3, the DNA is TGTGCTCTTGGGGAACAGGTCCTGGGGGATACGCGGGAAAATAACCTCATCTTT. Protein sequence: CALGEQVLGDTRENNLIF.

The chain has TRDV1 and TRDJ1; TRDD2 matches 8 bases. The length of the CDR3 is 20 residues. V was pared by 0 bases and J by 0 bases, with 15 bases of the junction left unmatched. CDR1 and CDR2 from the germline V gene are TSWWSYY and QGS. The CDR3 loop reads CALGELPGLPKDPNTDKLIF. The CDR3 DNA sequence: TGTGCTCTTGGGGAACTGCCCGGCCTTCCTAAAGACCCAAACACCGATAAACTCATCTTT.

This clone was observed many times. The chain recombines TRDV1 with TRDJ1; the match to TRDD3 covers 13 bases. CDR3 length: 24 amino acids. J gave up 0 bases and V 2 bases, and 24 bases lay outside the gene matches. Germline CDR1 and CDR2: TSWWSYY and QGS. CDR3 sequence: CALGEGIHGLVLGDTRDYTDKLIF. CDR3 nucleotides: TGTGCTCTTGGGGAAGGAATCCATGGGCTCGTACTGGGGGATACGAGGGACTACACCGATAAACTCATCTTT.

This clone was counted only a few times. The V gene is TRDV1, the J gene TRDJ1; 7 bases fit TRDD3. The CDR3 extends over 19 amino acids. Germline-derived CDR1 and CDR2 are TSWWSYY and QGS. The ends lost 1 base at V and 0 bases at J; junction bases unmatched: 14. This CDR3 is CALGERPSGGFRYTDKLIF. The CDR3 coding sequence is TGTGCTCTTGGGGAACGCCCGTCGGGGGGATTCCGGTACACCGATAAACTCATCTTT.

To note about this clone: Other DNA sequences of this sample code for an identical CDR3. J is TRDJ1 and V is TRDV1; D gene unclear. V was pared by 1 base and J by 2 bases, with 26 bases between. This CDR3 has 20 residues. Germline V gives CDR1 TSWWSYY, CDR2 QGS. CDR3 residues: CALGERSLGQAPTKTDKLIF. The CDR3 nucleotides are TGTGCTCTTGGGGAACGCAGCCTAGGACAGGCCCCAACAAAAACCGATAAACTCATCTTT.

This clone has just a few counts. The junction departs from germline at one end; a sequencing error may be responsible. J is TRDJ1 and V is TRDV1; D is possibly TRDD2 or TRDD3 (5 bases each). The CDR3 runs to 17 residues. Germline-derived CDR1 and CDR2 are TSWWSYY and QGS. CDR3 nucleotides: TGTGCTCTCTGGGCTCCATTCCTCACAGTGTACACCGGTAAACTCATCTTT. Encoded protein: CALWAPFLTVYTGKLIF.

This clone has more than one count but fewer than ten. The chain carries TRDV1 and TRDJ1; 12 bases align to TRDD3. The CDR3 has 20 amino acids. After removal of 4 bases from V and 0 bases from J, the junction contained 15 bases not matched to a gene. The germline CDR1 and CDR2 sequences are TSWWSYY and QGS. As DNA, the CDR3 is TGTGCTCTTGGGGTCCCATCCAAGCTGGGGGATACGGGCTACACCGATAAACTCATCTTT. It specifies CALGVPSKLGDTGYTDKLIF.

The chain couples TRDV1 to TRDJ1, with TRDD3 matching over 12 bases. Trimming removed 5 bases from V and 3 bases from J; junction bases left unmatched: 13. Per germline, CDR1 TSWWSYY and CDR2 QGS. The length of the CDR3 is 18 residues. The CDR3 here is CALGTRFLSGGYADKLIF. CDR3 sequence (DNA): TGTGCTCTTGGGACCCGCTTCCTCTCTGGGGGATACGCCGATAAACTCATCTTT.